This TCR beta chain is from a study of technical replicates of blood from four donors. Germline-derived CDR1 and CDR2 are SQVTM and ANQGSEA. Trimming took off 7 bases at V and 8 bases at J, with 17 bases between the two ends. This CDR3 comprises 12 residues. The assay was immunoSEQ multiplex PCR, and TCRdb's table has in-frame clones only and misses some. Of about 79,000 clones in the sample, around 90% were seen once. This sequence originates from a human donor in good health. Some clones in this sample may be carry-over from other donors' samples. This sequence joins TRBV29-1 and TRBJ1-2; maybe TRBD1 (6 bases). The sample was T cells isolated from PBMCs. The CDR3 sequence: CSAPRGLRGYTF. The CDR3 DNA is TGCAGCGCACCCAGGGGACTACGAGGCTACACCTTC.